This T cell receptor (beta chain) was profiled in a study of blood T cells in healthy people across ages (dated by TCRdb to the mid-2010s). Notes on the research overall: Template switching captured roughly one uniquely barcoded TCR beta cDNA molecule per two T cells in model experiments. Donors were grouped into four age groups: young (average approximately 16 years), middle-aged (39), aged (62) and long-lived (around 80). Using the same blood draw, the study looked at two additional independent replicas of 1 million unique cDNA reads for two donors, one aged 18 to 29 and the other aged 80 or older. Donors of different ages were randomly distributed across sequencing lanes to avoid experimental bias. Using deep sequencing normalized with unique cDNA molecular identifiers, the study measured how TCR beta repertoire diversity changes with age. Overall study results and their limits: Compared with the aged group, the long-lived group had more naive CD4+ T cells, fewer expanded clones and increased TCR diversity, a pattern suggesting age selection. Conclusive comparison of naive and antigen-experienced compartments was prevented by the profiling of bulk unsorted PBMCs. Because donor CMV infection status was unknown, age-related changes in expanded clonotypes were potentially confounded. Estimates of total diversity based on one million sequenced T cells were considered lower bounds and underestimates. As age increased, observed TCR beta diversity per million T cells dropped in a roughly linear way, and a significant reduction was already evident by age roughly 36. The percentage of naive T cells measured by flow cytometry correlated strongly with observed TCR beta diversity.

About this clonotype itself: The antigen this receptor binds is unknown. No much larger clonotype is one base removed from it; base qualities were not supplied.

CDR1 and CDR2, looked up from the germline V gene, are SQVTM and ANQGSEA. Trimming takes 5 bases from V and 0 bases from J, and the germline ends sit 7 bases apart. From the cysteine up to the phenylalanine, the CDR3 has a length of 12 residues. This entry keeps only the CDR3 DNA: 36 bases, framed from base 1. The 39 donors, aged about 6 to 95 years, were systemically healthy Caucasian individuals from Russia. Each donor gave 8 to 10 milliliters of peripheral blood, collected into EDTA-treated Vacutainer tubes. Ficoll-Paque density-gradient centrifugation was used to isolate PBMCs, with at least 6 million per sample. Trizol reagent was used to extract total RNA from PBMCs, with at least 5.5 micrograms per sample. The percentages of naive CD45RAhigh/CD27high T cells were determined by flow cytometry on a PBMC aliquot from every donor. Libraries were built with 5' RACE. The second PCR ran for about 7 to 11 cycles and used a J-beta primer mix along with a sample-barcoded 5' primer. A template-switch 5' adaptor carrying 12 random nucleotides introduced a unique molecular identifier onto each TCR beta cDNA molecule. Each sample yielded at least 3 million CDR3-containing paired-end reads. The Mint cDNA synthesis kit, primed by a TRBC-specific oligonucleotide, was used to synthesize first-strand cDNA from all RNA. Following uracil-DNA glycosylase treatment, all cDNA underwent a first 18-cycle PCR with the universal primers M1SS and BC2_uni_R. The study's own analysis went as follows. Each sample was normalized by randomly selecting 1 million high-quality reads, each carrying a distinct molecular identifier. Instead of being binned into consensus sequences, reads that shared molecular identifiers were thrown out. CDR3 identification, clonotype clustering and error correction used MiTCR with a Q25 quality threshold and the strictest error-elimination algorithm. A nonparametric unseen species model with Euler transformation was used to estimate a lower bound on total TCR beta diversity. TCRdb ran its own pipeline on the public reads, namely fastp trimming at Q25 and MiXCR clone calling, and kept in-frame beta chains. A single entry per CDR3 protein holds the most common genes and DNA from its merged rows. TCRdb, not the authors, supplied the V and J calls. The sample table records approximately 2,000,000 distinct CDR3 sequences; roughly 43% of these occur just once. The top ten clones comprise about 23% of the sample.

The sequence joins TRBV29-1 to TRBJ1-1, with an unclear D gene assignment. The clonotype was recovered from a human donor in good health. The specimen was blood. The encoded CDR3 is CSVNQMNTEAFF. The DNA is TGCAGCGTTAACCAAATGAACACTGAAGCTTTCTTT.